This T cell receptor delta chain derives from a study of gamma-delta chains in newborns, infants, children. For the study at large: Polyclonal expansion of innate γδ T cells after birth follows microbial exposure.

This clone was counted between two and nine times. TCRdb ran CATT on the reads. This table holds about 2,300 delta-chain clones, approximately 7% found once. CDR1 and CDR2 from the germline V gene are GEAIGNYY and EKD. The CDR3 consists of 21 residues. J gave up 10 bases and V 4 bases, and 21 bases lay outside the gene matches. This clonotype originated in a child who was a newborn, infant or young child, either healthy, febrile or measles-vaccinated (not recorded which). The V gene is TRDV2, the J gene TRDJ3, with 13 bases that match TRDD3. Sequencing used blood. In DNA, the CDR3 is TGTGCCTGTGATCCCCTTCCAGTTACTGGGGGATACGGAGATGGGACCCGACAGATGTTTTTC. It specifies CACDPLPVTGGYGDGTRQMFF.